One TCR beta chain is described in this entry. The antigen is unknown. With 5 bases clipped from V and 10 bases from J, the junction kept 6 bases outside the gene matches. The CDR3 is 15 amino acids. Germline CDR1 and CDR2: MNHNY and SVGAGI (reference sequence). All of the isolated RNA was reverse transcribed, so expressed TCRB transcripts were sequenced. Libraries were prepared by immunoSEQ multiplex PCR; TCRdb keeps only in-frame clonotypes and omits some of them. This sample has 250,000 to 350,000 clones; over 14% occur once, and the top ten carry less than 0.02%. This entry is derived from a study of beta chain features in type 1 diabetes. General observations from the study: People with Type 1 diabetes carried modestly yet significantly shorter TCRB CDR3s in all four CD4+ subsets. Naive, central memory and Treg TCRB repertoires seemed to resemble each other more closely in patients than they did in healthy donors.

This clonotype was sampled from a man between 18 and 29 years old with type 1 diabetes. Input material: naive CD4+ T cells from blood. V usage is TRBV6-6 and J usage is TRBJ2-1, with 15 bases identical to TRBD2. Written as DNA, the CDR3 is TGTGCCAGCAGTAATCTCGGACTAGCGGGGGGGGAGCAGTTCTTC. Protein product: CASSNLGLAGGEQFF.